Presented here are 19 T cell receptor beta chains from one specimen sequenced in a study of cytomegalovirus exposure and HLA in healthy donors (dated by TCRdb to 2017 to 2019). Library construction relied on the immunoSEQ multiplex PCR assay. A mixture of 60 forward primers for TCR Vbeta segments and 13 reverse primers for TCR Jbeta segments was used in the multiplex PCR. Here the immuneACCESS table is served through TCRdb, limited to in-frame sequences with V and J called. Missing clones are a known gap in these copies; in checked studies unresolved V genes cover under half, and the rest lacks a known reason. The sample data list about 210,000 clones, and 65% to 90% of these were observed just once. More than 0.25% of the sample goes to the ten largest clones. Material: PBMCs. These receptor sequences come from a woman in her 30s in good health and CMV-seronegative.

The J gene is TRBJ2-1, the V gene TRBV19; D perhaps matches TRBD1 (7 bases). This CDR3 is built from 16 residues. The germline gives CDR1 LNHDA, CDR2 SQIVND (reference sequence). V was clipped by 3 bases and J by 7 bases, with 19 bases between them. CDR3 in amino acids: CASSIRGGGLRNEQFF. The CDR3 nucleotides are TGTGCCAGTAGTATTCGTGGAGGGGGCTTGAGGAATGAGCAGTTCTTC.

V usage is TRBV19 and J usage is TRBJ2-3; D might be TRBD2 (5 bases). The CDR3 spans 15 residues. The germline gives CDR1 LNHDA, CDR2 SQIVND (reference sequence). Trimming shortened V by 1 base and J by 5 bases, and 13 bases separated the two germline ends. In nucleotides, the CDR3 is TGTGCCAGTAGTATAGCGGGAACGGCCGGAGATACGCAGTATTTT. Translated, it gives CASSIAGTAGDTQYF.

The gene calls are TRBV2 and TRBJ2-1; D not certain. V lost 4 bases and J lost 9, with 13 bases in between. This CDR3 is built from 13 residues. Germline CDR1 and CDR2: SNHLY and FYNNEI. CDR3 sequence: CASSGDISGEQFF. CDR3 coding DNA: TGTGCCAGCAGTGGAGATATTTCGGGTGAGCAGTTCTTC. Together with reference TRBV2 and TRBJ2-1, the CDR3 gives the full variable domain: EPEVTQTPSHQVTQMGQEVILRCVPISNHLYFYWYRQILGQKVEFLVSFYNNEISEKSEIFDDQFSVERPDGSNFTLKIRSTKLEDSAMYFCASSGDISGEQFFGPGTRLTVL.

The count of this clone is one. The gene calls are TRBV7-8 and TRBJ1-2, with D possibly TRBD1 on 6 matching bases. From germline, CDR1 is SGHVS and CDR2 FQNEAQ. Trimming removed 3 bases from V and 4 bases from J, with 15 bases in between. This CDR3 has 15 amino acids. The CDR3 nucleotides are TGTGCCAGCAGCTTTTCCAGACAGGCGGTCTATGGCTACACCTTC. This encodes CASSFSRQAVYGYTF.

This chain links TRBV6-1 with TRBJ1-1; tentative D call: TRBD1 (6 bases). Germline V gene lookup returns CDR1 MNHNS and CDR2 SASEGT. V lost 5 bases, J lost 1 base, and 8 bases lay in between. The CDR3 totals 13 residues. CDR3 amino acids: CASSPRGNTEAFF. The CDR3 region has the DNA TGTGCCAGCAGTCCCAGGGGGAACACTGAAGCTTTCTTT.

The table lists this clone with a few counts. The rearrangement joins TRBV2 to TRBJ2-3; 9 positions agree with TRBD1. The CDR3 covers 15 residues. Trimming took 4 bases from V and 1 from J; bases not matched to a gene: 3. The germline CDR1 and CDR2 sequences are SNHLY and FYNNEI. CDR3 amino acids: CASSVWTGGTDTQYF. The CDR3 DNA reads TGTGCCAGCAGTGTATGGACAGGGGGCACAGATACGCAGTATTTT.

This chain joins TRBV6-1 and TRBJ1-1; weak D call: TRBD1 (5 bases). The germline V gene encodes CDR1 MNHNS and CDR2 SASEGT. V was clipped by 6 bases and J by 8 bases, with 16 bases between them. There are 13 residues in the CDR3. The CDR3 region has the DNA TGTGCCAGCAGGTCAAGTGGGGCTTTAGAAGCTTTCTTT. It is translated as CASRSSGALEAFF.

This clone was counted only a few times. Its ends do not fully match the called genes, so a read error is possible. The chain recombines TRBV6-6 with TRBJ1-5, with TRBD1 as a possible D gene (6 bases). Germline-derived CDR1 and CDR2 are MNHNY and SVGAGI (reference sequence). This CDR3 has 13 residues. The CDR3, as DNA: TGTGCCAGCACTACAGGGTATAGTCAGCCCCATCATTTT. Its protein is CASTTGYSQPHHF.

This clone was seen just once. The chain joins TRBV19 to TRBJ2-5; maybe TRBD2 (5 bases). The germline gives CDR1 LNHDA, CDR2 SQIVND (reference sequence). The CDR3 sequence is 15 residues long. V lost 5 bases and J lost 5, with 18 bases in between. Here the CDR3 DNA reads TGTGCCAGTAGTCTCTCGCCTGGGTCGGGGGAGACCCAGTACTTC. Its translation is CASSLSPGSGETQYF.

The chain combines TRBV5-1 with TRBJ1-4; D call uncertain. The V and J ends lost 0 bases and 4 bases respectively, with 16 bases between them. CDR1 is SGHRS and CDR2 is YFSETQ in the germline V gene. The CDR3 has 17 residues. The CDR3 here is CASSLGGAQAGNEKLFF. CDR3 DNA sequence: TGCGCCAGCAGCTTGGGGGGAGCCCAAGCAGGTAATGAAAAACTGTTTTTT.

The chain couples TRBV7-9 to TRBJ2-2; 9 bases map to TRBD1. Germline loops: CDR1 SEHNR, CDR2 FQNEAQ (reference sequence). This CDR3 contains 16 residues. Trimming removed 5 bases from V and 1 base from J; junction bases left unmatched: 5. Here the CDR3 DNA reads TGTGCCAGCAGCCCTCCGGGACAGGGGAACACCGGGGAGCTGTTTTTT. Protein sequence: CASSPPGQGNTGELFF.

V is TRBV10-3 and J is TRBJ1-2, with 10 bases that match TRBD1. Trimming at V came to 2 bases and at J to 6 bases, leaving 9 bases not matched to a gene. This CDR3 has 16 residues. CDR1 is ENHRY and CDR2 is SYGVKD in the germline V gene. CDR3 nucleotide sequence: TGTGCCATCAGTGAGGGCCCGACAGGGGGCGCAAATGGCTACACCTTC. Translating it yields CAISEGPTGGANGYTF.

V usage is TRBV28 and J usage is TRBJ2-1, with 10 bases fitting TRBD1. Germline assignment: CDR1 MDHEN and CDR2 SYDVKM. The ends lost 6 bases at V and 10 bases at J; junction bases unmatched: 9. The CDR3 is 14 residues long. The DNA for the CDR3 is TGTGCCAGCAGGACAGGGGGCGCAGGACGGGAGCAGTTCTTC. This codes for CASRTGGAGREQFF.

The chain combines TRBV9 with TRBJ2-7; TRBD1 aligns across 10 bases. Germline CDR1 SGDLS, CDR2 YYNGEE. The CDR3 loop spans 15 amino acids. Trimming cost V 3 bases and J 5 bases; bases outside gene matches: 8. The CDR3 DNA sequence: TGTGCCAGCAGCGGTTTAGGGACAGGGGACGACGAGCAGTACTTC. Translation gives CASSGLGTGDDEQYF.

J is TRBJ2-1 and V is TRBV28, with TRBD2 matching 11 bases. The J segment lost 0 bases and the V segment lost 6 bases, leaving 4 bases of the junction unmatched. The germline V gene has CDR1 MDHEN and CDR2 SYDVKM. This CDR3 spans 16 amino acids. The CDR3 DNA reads TGTGCCAGCAGGCTAGCGGGAGGTCCCTCCTACAATGAGCAGTTCTTC. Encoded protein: CASRLAGGPSYNEQFF. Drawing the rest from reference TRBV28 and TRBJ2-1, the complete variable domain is DVKVTQSSRYLVKRTGEKVFLECVQDMDHENMFWYRQDPGLGLRLIYFSYDVKMKEKGDIPEGYSVSREKKERFSLILESASTNQTSMYLCASRLAGGPSYNEQFFGPGTRLTVL.

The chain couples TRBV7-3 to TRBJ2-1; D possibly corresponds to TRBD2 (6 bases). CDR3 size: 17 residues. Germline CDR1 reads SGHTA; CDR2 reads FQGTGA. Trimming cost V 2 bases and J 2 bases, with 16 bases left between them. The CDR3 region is CASSLGRLVGTYNEQFF. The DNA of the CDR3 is TGTGCCAGCAGCTTAGGGAGACTAGTGGGGACCTACAATGAGCAGTTCTTC.

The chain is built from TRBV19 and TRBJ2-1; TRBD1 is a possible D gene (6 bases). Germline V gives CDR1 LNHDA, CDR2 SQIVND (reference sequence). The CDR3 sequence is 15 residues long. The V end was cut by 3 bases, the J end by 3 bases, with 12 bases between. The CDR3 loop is CASSMAGTLYNEQFF. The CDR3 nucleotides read TGTGCCAGTAGTATGGCAGGGACACTCTACAATGAGCAGTTCTTC.

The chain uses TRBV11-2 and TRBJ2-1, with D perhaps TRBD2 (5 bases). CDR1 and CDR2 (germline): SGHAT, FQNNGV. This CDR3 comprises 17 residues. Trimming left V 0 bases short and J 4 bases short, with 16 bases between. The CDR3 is CASSLEGFRGGYNEQFF. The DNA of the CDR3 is TGTGCCAGCAGCTTAGAGGGGTTCCGGGGTGGGTACAATGAGCAGTTCTTC.

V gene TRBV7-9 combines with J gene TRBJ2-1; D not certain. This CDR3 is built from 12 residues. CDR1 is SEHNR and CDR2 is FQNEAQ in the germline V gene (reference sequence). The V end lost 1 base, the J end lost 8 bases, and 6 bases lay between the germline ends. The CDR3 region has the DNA TGTGCCAGCAGCTTAGTTGTATATGAGCAGTTCTTC. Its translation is CASSLVVYEQFF.